These 10 T cell receptor beta chains were all obtained from the same sample, sequenced in a study of neurological immune-mediated disorders. TCRdb re-analysed the 5' RACE reads in MiXCR, keeping a single row per CDR3 protein. The sample contains 36,000 or so distinct CDR3 sequences, 10% of which appear only once. Sequencing used PBMCs. The receptors derive from a woman aged 30 to 39 with HTLV-1-associated myelopathy (HAM/TSP).

This clonotype is categorized as medium-sized (0.01 to 0.1%). The chain combines TRBV20-1 with TRBJ2-4, with D perhaps assigned TRBD1 or TRBD2 (7 bases each). The CDR3 covers 13 residues. V was pared by 5 bases and J by 1 base, with 9 bases between. The germline CDR1 and CDR2 sequences are DFQATT and SNEGSKA (reference sequence). The CDR3 sequence is CSAQGGAKNIQYF. Here the CDR3 DNA reads TGCAGTGCTCAGGGGGGGGCCAAAAACATTCAGTACTTC.

There are many counts of this clonotype. This chain joins TRBV2 and TRBJ1-2; D is uncertain. V was trimmed by 7 bases and J by 5 bases, leaving 17 bases between them. Looked up from germline, CDR1 is SNHLY and CDR2 is FYNNEI. The CDR3 has 14 residues. The DNA for the CDR3 is TGTGCCAGCACACGACCCTGGGCGGGGTATGGCTACACCTTC. This gives the protein CASTRPWAGYGYTF.

This chain links TRBV11-2 with TRBJ2-3, with unresolved D. V was pared by 5 bases and J by 1 base, with 10 bases between. CDR3 size: 14 residues. Germline V gives CDR1 SGHAT, CDR2 FQNNGV. In DNA, the CDR3 is TGTGCCAGCAGCCCAAGCCACGGCACAGATACGCAGTATTTT. Translating gives CASSPSHGTDTQYF.

In the case of this clonotype: It may be a read error: a sequence one base away is much more abundant. This sequence joins TRBV3-1 and TRBJ2-3; D uncertain. This CDR3 comprises 13 residues. Per germline, CDR1 LGHDT and CDR2 YNNKEL (reference sequence). Trimming shortened V by 6 bases and J by 4 bases, and 11 bases separated the two germline ends. The CDR3 coding sequence is TGTGCCAGCAGGAACGGGTGCGCAGATACGCAGTATTTT. It translates to CASRNGCADTQYF.

This clonotype showed up many times. This sequence joins TRBV5-1 and TRBJ1-1; the match to TRBD1 covers 12 bases. Germline loops: CDR1 SGHRS, CDR2 YFSETQ. The CDR3 has 17 amino acids. V lost 3 bases to trimming and J lost 0 bases; unmatched junction nucleotides: 6. DNA for the CDR3: TGCGCCAGCAGCTGGGGGACAGGGGGCCGCATGAACACTGAAGCTTTCTTT. It encodes CASSWGTGGRMNTEAFF.

This clonotype was seen many times. This chain joins TRBV7-9 and TRBJ2-1, with a weak D call TRBD1 (6 bases). Per germline, CDR1 SEHNR and CDR2 FQNEAQ (reference sequence). The CDR3 loop spans 15 amino acids. V lost 4 bases, J lost 2 bases, and 12 bases lay in between. CDR3 coding DNA: TGTGCCAGCAGCTCCAATCAGGGGCCCTACAATGAGCAGTTCTTC. Translating gives CASSSNQGPYNEQFF.

This clonotype was counted ten times or more. J is TRBJ2-1 and V is TRBV6-1, with 9 bases identical to TRBD2. V dropped 2 bases and J dropped 7; count of bases not matched to a gene: 12. This CDR3 spans 17 amino acids. Per the germline V gene, CDR1 is MNHNS and CDR2 is SASEGT. CDR3 sequence: CASSEPIRDSGGNEQFF. Here the CDR3 DNA reads TGTGCCAGCAGTGAACCGATCCGGGACAGCGGGGGGAATGAGCAGTTCTTC.

This clonotype came up many times. The chain employs TRBV14 and TRBJ2-2; perhaps TRBD1 as D (5 bases). Germline V gives CDR1 SGHDN, CDR2 FVKESK. The CDR3 has 15 amino acids. With 0 bases removed from V and 4 bases from J, the gap between germline ends came to 9 bases. CDR3 bases: TGTGCCAGCAGCCAAGACAGGGTTCCCACCGGGGAGCTGTTTTTT. This translates into CASSQDRVPTGELFF.

By sample share, this clonotype is medium-sized (0.01 to 0.1%). The gene calls are TRBV20-1 and TRBJ2-1; D unclear. The CDR3 extends over 15 amino acids. V gave up 3 bases and J gave up 0 bases, with 12 bases separating them. Germline CDR1 reads DFQATT; CDR2 reads SNEGSKA (reference sequence). In DNA, the CDR3 is TGCAGTGCTAGTGGGTCCAGGATCTCCTACAATGAGCAGTTCTTC. This translates into CSASGSRISYNEQFF.

By share of the sample, this clonotype is medium-sized (0.01 to 0.1%). The chain carries TRBV10-3 and TRBJ1-5, with TRBD1 matching over 9 bases. Losses at the gene ends were 4 bases for V and 3 bases for J; bases not matched to a gene: 4. The CDR3 is 15 residues long. Germline values: CDR1 ENHRY, CDR2 SYGVKD. Here the CDR3 DNA reads TGTGCCATCAGTGCGACAGGGGGAACCAATCAGCCCCAGCATTTT. Its translation: CAISATGGTNQPQHF.